Presented here are 24 T cell receptor beta chains from one specimen sequenced in a study of control samples from healthy donors and cancer patients. TCRdb's copy holds only in-frame clones and misses some; the assay was immunoSEQ multiplex PCR. The table lists about 120,000 clones, roughly 90% of them singletons, with about 3.7% in the top ten. Sequenced material: PBMCs. The receptors were gathered from a woman aged 60-75 years with lung cancer.

The genes are TRBV4-1 and TRBJ1-2, with unresolved D. V was shortened by 0 bases and J by 1 base, with 21 bases between the two germline ends. The CDR3 loop spans 19 amino acids. Germline CDR1 is MGHRA and CDR2 is YSYEKL. Here the CDR3 reads CASSQDNAFHLAFNYGYTF. The DNA for the CDR3 is TGCGCCAGCAGCCAAGATAATGCCTTCCACCTTGCGTTTAACTATGGCTACACCTTC.

The chain couples TRBV7-9 to TRBJ2-7; D not certain. Trimming pared 2 bases from V and 2 bases from J, leaving 7 bases between. Germline V CDR1 and CDR2: SEHNR, FQNEAQ (reference sequence). This CDR3 is built from 13 residues. The CDR3 region has the DNA TGTGCCAGCAGCTTATGGGAACCCTACGAGCAGTACTTC. Residues: CASSLWEPYEQYF.

As DNA, the CDR3 is TGTGCCAGCAGCTTGGGTCAGCCAACTAATGAAAAACTGTTTTTT. It translates to CASSLGQPTNEKLFF. The rearrangement links TRBV5-8 to TRBJ1-4; D not certain. The CDR3 sequence is 15 residues long. V was shortened by 0 bases and J by 0 bases, with 6 bases between the two germline ends. Germline CDR1 and CDR2: SGHTS and YDEGEE.

The chain combines TRBV23-1 with TRBJ2-3; no clear D. TRBV23-1 is sorted into the ORF group, with uncertain function. Trimming took 3 bases from V and 2 from J, leaving 3 bases between them. CDR3 length equals 12 residues. Written as DNA, the CDR3 is TGCGCCAGCAGTCACGTCACAGATACGCAGTATTTT. This sequence encodes CASSHVTDTQYF.

This chain connects TRBV24-1 to TRBJ2-2; D call uncertain. Germline V lookup: CDR1 KGHDR, CDR2 SFDVKD. Trimming shortened V by 5 bases and J by 0 bases, and 9 bases separated the two germline ends. The length of the CDR3 is 15 residues. CDR3 region: CATSASFANTGELFF. The CDR3 DNA reads as TGTGCCACCAGTGCTTCCTTTGCGAACACCGGGGAGCTGTTTTTT.

The CDR3 DNA reads as TGCGCCAGCAGCTTACAGGGGCGCACTGAAGCTTTCTTT. This encodes CASSLQGRTEAFF. J is TRBJ1-1 and V is TRBV5-1, with TRBD1 matching 7 bases. Germline assignment: CDR1 SGHRS and CDR2 YFSETQ. This CDR3 is 13 amino acids long. V was pared by 2 bases and J by 4 bases, with 2 bases of the junction left unmatched.

The chain links TRBV2 to TRBJ1-1; D gene uncertain. Trimming took off 7 bases at V and 4 bases at J, with 13 bases between the two ends. Germline-derived CDR1 and CDR2 are SNHLY and FYNNEI. The CDR3 spans 13 residues. The CDR3 region is CASNEGRGTEAFF. The DNA of the CDR3 is TGTGCCAGCAATGAGGGAAGAGGCACTGAAGCTTTCTTT.

The chain recombines TRBV7-2 with TRBJ2-3, with D maybe TRBD2 (6 bases). Per the germline V gene, CDR1 is SGHTA and CDR2 is FQGNSA. This CDR3 contains 13 residues. V lost 5 bases to trimming and J lost 2 bases, with 8 bases between them. CDR3: CASSGGITDTQYF. The CDR3 nucleotides read TGTGCCAGCAGCGGGGGGATCACAGATACGCAGTATTTT.

This chain links TRBV27 with TRBJ1-2; 9 positions agree with TRBD1. Germline-derived CDR1 and CDR2 are MNHEY and SMNVEV (reference sequence). The CDR3 consists of 13 residues. V shed 8 bases, J shed 5 bases, and the junction held 6 bases outside the gene matches. The CDR3 nucleotides read TGTGCCAGCTGGGACAGGGCCTCATATGGCTACACCTTC. Residues: CASWDRASYGYTF.

The chain links TRBV4-1 to TRBJ2-1; weak D call: TRBD1 (6 bases). Per germline, CDR1 MGHRA and CDR2 YSYEKL. Trimming left V 4 bases short and J 0 bases short, with 16 bases between. CDR3 length: 17 amino acids. The CDR3 DNA reads as TGCGCCAGCAGCCTTGCTCCGACAGGAAGCTCCTACAATGAGCAGTTCTTC. Translated: CASSLAPTGSSYNEQFF.

CDR3 protein: CAISELGQGADGNTIYF. The DNA for the CDR3 is TGTGCCATCAGTGAGTTGGGACAGGGGGCTGATGGAAACACCATATATTTT. This chain links TRBV10-3 with TRBJ1-3, with TRBD1 matching over 12 bases. Germline V lookup: CDR1 ENHRY, CDR2 SYGVKD. The J segment lost 3 bases and the V segment lost 1 base, leaving 4 bases of the junction unmatched. The CDR3 spans 17 residues.

V usage is TRBV6-5 and J usage is TRBJ2-7, with TRBD2 matching over 8 bases. Germline loops: CDR1 MNHEY, CDR2 SVGAGI. V lost 6 bases, J lost 0 bases, and 4 bases stayed unmatched. CDR3 length: 14 residues. CDR3 coding DNA: TGTGCCAGCAGCCTAGCGGGCCTCTCCTACGAGCAGTACTTC. Protein sequence: CASSLAGLSYEQYF.

The chain joins TRBV6-5 to TRBJ2-3; TRBD1 agrees at 9 bases. This CDR3 has 14 amino acids. The V segment lost 9 bases and the J segment 1 base; nucleotides outside the gene matches: 5. The germline CDR1 and CDR2 sequences are MNHEY and SVGAGI. The CDR3 region is CASKTGGRTDTQYF. DNA for the CDR3: TGTGCCAGTAAGACAGGGGGGCGCACAGATACGCAGTATTTT.

V and J are TRBV24-1 and TRBJ2-5, with 7 positions matching TRBD1. Trimming cost V 4 bases and J 5 bases; bases outside gene matches: 9. Germline loops: CDR1 KGHDR, CDR2 SFDVKD. The CDR3 length is 15 residues. Here the CDR3 DNA reads TGTGCCACCAGTGACACCCGACAGGGAAGGGAGACCCAGTACTTC. It is translated as CATSDTRQGRETQYF.

This clone showed up just once. V and J are TRBV4-3 and TRBJ1-2, with no clear D. The CDR3 contains 12 residues. CDR1 and CDR2 (germline): LGHNA, YSLEER. The V end was cut by 6 bases, the J end by 6 bases, with 11 bases between. The DNA of the CDR3 is TGCGCCAGCAGTCGTGGGAGGGATGGCTACACCTTC. This gives the protein CASSRGRDGYTF.

This sequence joins TRBV11-2 and TRBJ1-1, with D unclear. V lost 6 bases, J lost 5 bases, and 13 bases lay in between. The germline V gene encodes CDR1 SGHAT and CDR2 FQNNGV. The CDR3 spans 13 residues. The CDR3 here is CASRPGRVTEAFF. The CDR3 bases are TGTGCCAGCAGACCAGGACGGGTTACTGAAGCTTTCTTT.

J is TRBJ2-7 and V is TRBV5-4, with TRBD1 identical over 8 bases. Germline values: CDR1 SGHNT, CDR2 YYREEE (reference sequence). The CDR3 runs to 15 residues. The junction had 6 bases not matched to a gene; V was cut back by 2 bases and J by 2 bases. CDR3 sequence: CASSFPGQATYEQYF. The DNA of the CDR3 is TGTGCCAGCAGCTTTCCGGGACAGGCTACCTACGAGCAGTACTTC.

Only a few counts were recorded for this clone. The chain uses TRBV9 and TRBJ2-5, with D perhaps matching TRBD1 or TRBD2 (5 bases each). Germline CDR1 is SGDLS and CDR2 is YYNGEE. This CDR3 region has 14 residues. Trimming shortened V by 3 bases and J by 1 base, and 10 bases separated the two germline ends. This CDR3 is CASSGRGSQETQYF. The DNA for the CDR3 is TGTGCCAGCAGCGGCCGGGGCAGCCAAGAGACCCAGTACTTC.

This clone was seen more than once but under ten times. The chain is built from TRBV2 and TRBJ1-2, with D unclear. Germline V gene lookup returns CDR1 SNHLY and CDR2 FYNNEI. V lost 2 bases and J 5 bases, leaving 15 bases between the germline ends. CDR3 length equals 15 residues. CDR3 sequence: CASSEKVGGKYGYTF. Here the CDR3 DNA reads TGTGCCAGCAGTGAAAAGGTCGGCGGGAAATATGGCTACACCTTC.

J is TRBJ1-4 and V is TRBV27; the D gene is possibly TRBD1 (5 bases). Germline CDR1 reads MNHEY; CDR2 reads SMNVEV (reference sequence). V was trimmed by 1 base and J by 8 bases, leaving 14 bases between them. CDR3 length: 15 amino acids. CDR3 sequence: CASSLFSTGTEKLFF. The CDR3 coding sequence is TGTGCCAGCAGTTTATTCTCTACTGGGACGGAAAAACTGTTTTTT.

CDR3 nucleotide sequence: TGTGCCAGCAGTGTTCAGGGGATTAGCGAAAAACTGTTTTTT. Amino acid sequence: CASSVQGISEKLFF. The J gene is TRBJ1-4, the V gene TRBV25-1; tentatively, D is TRBD1 (6 bases). This CDR3 contains 14 residues. Trimming took 4 bases from V and 8 from J, leaving 14 bases between them. Germline V gene data show CDR1 as MGHDK and CDR2 as SYGVNS.

This clone has only one observation. The V and J genes are TRBV6-2 or TRBV6-3 and TRBJ1-1; D may be TRBD1 (5 bases). The CDR3 sequence is 16 residues long. Trimming pared 4 bases from V and 1 base from J, leaving 16 bases between. In germline, CDR1 is MNHEY, CDR2 SVGEGT. The CDR3 DNA is TGTGCCAGCAGTTTCTGGGGGGGGAGAAAGAACACTGAAGCTTTCTTT. This codes for CASSFWGGRKNTEAFF.

V usage is TRBV28 and J usage is TRBJ1-4; D remains unclear. Trimming removed 6 bases from V and 3 bases from J, with 11 bases in between. The CDR3 is made up of 14 amino acids. Germline V gene sequence: CDR1 MDHEN, CDR2 SYDVKM. CDR3: CASRSAEANEKLFF. CDR3 coding DNA: TGTGCCAGCAGATCAGCGGAAGCTAATGAAAAACTGTTTTTT.

The rearrangement joins TRBV6-1 to TRBJ1-2; perhaps TRBD1 as D (5 bases). From germline, CDR1 is MNHNS and CDR2 SASEGT. V lost 1 base and J lost 1, with 16 bases in between. The CDR3 contains 17 residues. CDR3 in amino acids: CASSEEARARVNYGYTF. The DNA of the CDR3 is TGTGCCAGCAGTGAAGAGGCCAGGGCGAGGGTTAACTATGGCTACACCTTC.